Given below is one TCR beta chain in context. Its cognate antigen has yet to be identified. Base qualities are not recorded, but no much larger clone differs from it by a single base. This specimen belongs to a study of shared clonotypes between healthy human individuals (dated by TCRdb to 2020 to 2021). With respect to the entire study: The cohort comprised two women and three men aged 18 to 49 years. To increase sequencing depth and limit assay-specific biases, TCR repertoire library preparation and sequencing were carried out by different laboratories using diverse techniques. Leukapheresis yielded between about 0.8 and 8.9 billion PBMCs per donor. The study deeply sequenced blood TCR repertoires of about 5 healthy adults to estimate repertoire size and the extent of clonotype sharing between individuals. Per donor, three plates each were used for CD4 naive and CD4 memory, two for CD8 naive, and one for CD8 memory. The paper as a whole reports these results and caveats: Naive subsets generally had larger estimated clonotype richness than memory subsets did. Only blood was sampled, and tissue TCR repertoires likely differ from those in blood. Pairwise subsampling led to the expectation that sequencing depth would affect the degree of clonotype sharing among donors. Even with the large sequencing depth, rarefaction of the sorted-subset datasets indicated that sequencing was incomplete. The small number of donors limited the genetic and exposure-history diversity represented. Compared with non-shared clonotypes, clonotypes shared by all four sorted-subset donors had higher generation probabilities. When a few donors were compared, the shared fraction of clonotypes was roughly 5% for naive CD4, about 4% for naive CD8, roughly 2.5% for memory CD4, and 0.3% to 0.5% for memory CD8.

Using the deep immunoSEQ assay, multiplex PCR amplified TCR CDR3 regions from genomic DNA. Genomic DNA extracted from each cell subset was distributed evenly over all wells of several immunoSEQ 96-well plates, and each plate served as one replicate. Each replicate PCR for sorted subsets received around 210 ng genomic DNA, equal to about 30,000 T cell genomes. Purified libraries were measured with a Qubit 3.0 fluorometer, size-checked on a Bioanalyzer 2100, and measured again with the KAPA Library Quantification kit. Every immunoSEQ 96-well plate was sequenced on a separate single-read 150-cycle Illumina NextSeq 550 flow cell. From the authors' description of their analysis: Because only junctional sequences without quality scores were contained in the immunoSEQ output, filtering matching that applied to full-length reads could not be performed. To assign V/J genes and CDR3, sequences were annotated using PyIR, a Python wrapper for IgBLAST v1.9, with IMGT germline references. Reads were removed for weak V/J assignments (E-value above 1e-6), missing CDR3, stop codons, out-of-frame junctions, or ambiguous translated residues. V3J clonotypes were defined as sequences sharing the same inferred V gene, J gene, and CDR3 amino acid sequence. Percentage overlap between repertoires was calculated by dividing the number of shared unique clonotypes by the size of the smaller repertoire. Three approaches were used to assess repertoire richness: RTK rarefaction, the Chao1 estimator, and Recon v2.1 estimates of unobserved clonotypes. For all TCRbeta clonotypes obtained by the gDNA method from a handful of donors, generation probabilities were computed with OLGA. Held by TCRdb, this immuneACCESS table contains in-frame sequences only and omits some clones. Under half of the omission traces to an unresolved V gene where checked; the cause of the rest is unknown. The DNA was the basis for D and trimming; V, J and clone size are from that table. Across this sample there are 2 million to 2.5 million clones, with roughly 95% seen only once. 0.1% to 0.15% of the sample comes from the top ten.

Measured from the cysteine to the phenylalanine, the CDR3 is 11 residues long. CDR3 DNA is the only sequence kept; it has 33 bases, read in frame from the first base. V sheds 2 bases and J sheds 4 bases, leaving 4 bases between their ends. The germline V gene encodes CDR1 GTSNPN and CDR2 SVGIG (reference sequence). Healthy HIV-negative adults with no recently reported acute infections or vaccinations were included as donors. Every donor was a Caucasian adult residing in Nashville, Tennessee, USA. CD4+ T cells were enriched by magnetic negative selection; naive cells were then positively selected on CD45RA, and the negative fraction formed the memory subset. Blood was obtained by leukapheresis, after which PBMCs were separated by Ficoll-Histopaque density gradient centrifugation and cryopreserved in liquid nitrogen vapor phase. Purity and quantity of every magnetically sorted T cell population were checked by analytical flow cytometry. Genomic DNA was isolated from every sorted fraction and measured by UV absorbance on a Nanodrop 2000c.

The clonotype was recovered from a young man in good health. Sequencing used naive CD4+ T cells sorted from blood. Per the publication, the cell subset or site label means: CD45RA+ positively selected. This chain joins TRBV30 to TRBJ2-3; no D gene is confidently identified. The bases read TGTGCCTGGAGTTATCCAGATACGCAGTATTTT. Its protein product is CAWSYPDTQYF.